The 20 T cell receptor beta chains below were found in one sample sequenced in a study of identical twins. Via MiXCR, TCRdb re-called the 5' RACE reads, giving one row per CDR3 protein. This sample has approximately 530,000 distinct CDR3 sequences; about 22% occur once, and the top ten carry around 0.47%. This same sample was also part of a study on yellow fever vaccine responses in identical twins.

Input material: CD4+ T cells sorted from blood. All receptors derive from a woman aged 18 to 35 in good health.

This clonotype was counted only a few times. The V gene is TRBV24-1, the J gene TRBJ2-5, with D perhaps assigned TRBD1 or TRBD2 (5 bases each). Germline CDR1 and CDR2: KGHDR and SFDVKD. The CDR3 totals 16 residues. The ends were cut back, 4 bases at V and 0 bases at J, with 14 bases in the middle. The CDR3 region is CATSDNPGRYQETQYF. The CDR3 nucleotides are TGTGCCACCAGTGACAACCCGGGACGCTACCAAGAGACCCAGTACTTC.

This chain links TRBV5-1 with TRBJ2-2; D uncertain. The germline V and J ends were trimmed by 0 bases and 2 bases, with 8 bases remaining between them. CDR3 size: 15 residues. Germline CDR1 SGHRS, CDR2 YFSETQ. The CDR3 here is CASSLVGFNTGELFF. In nucleotides, the CDR3 is TGCGCCAGCAGCTTGGTGGGGTTCAACACCGGGGAGCTGTTTTTT. The full variable domain, its missing parts supplied by reference TRBV5-1 and TRBJ2-2, is KAGVTQTPRYLIKTRGQQVTLSCSPISGHRSVSWYQQTPGQGLQFLFEYFSETQRNKGNFPGRFSGRQFSNSRSEMNVSTLELGDSALYLCASSLVGFNTGELFFGEGSRLTVL.

There are many counts of this clonotype. The V call is TRBV5-1, the J call TRBJ2-2, with a weak D call TRBD1 (5 bases). Germline V lookup: CDR1 SGHRS, CDR2 YFSETQ. V lost 1 base, J lost 2 bases, and 9 bases lay in between. The CDR3 runs to 15 residues. The CDR3 DNA reads TGCGCCAGCAGCTTGACAGGAGCCAACACCGGGGAGCTGTTTTTT. Its protein is CASSLTGANTGELFF.

This clonotype was counted only a few times. This chain joins TRBV12-3 or TRBV12-4 and TRBJ2-7, with TRBD2 as a possible D gene (7 bases). Trimming took off 5 bases at V and 2 bases at J, with 16 bases between the two ends. This CDR3 has 15 amino acids. CDR3 nucleotides: TGTGCCAGCAGTAAGGGGGGACTAACCACCTACGAGCAGTACTTC. Encoded protein: CASSKGGLTTYEQYF.

This clonotype was seen a handful of times. V and J are TRBV3-1 and TRBJ2-4; D uncertain. Germline assignment: CDR1 LGHDT and CDR2 YNNKEL (reference sequence). CDR3 length: 14 residues. Deletions cut 1 base from V and 8 bases from J, with 12 bases between. CDR3 amino acids: CASSQAKSFDIQYF. The CDR3 bases are TGTGCCAGCAGCCAAGCCAAGAGCTTCGACATTCAGTACTTC. Drawing the rest from reference TRBV3-1 and TRBJ2-4, the complete variable domain is DTAVSQTPKYLVTQMGNDKSIKCEQNLGHDTMYWYKQDSKKFLKIMFSYNNKELIINETVPNRFSPKSPDKAHLNLHINSLELGDSAVYFCASSQAKSFDIQYFGAGTRLSVL.

This clonotype came up a few times. CDR3 sequence: CASSYSQGGIYEQYF. The CDR3 DNA is TGTGCCAGCAGTTATTCCCAGGGGGGGATCTACGAGCAGTACTTC. The V call is TRBV6-2 or TRBV6-3, the J call TRBJ2-7, with D possibly being TRBD1 or TRBD2 (7 bases each). This CDR3 is built from 15 residues. The germline V and J ends were trimmed by 3 bases and 3 bases, with 15 bases remaining between them. Germline CDR1 MNHEY, CDR2 SVGEGT.

The V gene is TRBV28, the J gene TRBJ2-2; 7 bases line up with TRBD2. V was pared by 5 bases and J by 5 bases, with 5 bases of the junction left unmatched. Germline V lookup: CDR1 MDHEN, CDR2 SYDVKM. The CDR3 has 14 residues. Written as DNA, the CDR3 is TGTGCCAGCAGTCCCCGGGGGGTTACCGGGGAGCTGTTTTTT. As protein: CASSPRGVTGELFF.

This clonotype was counted many times. This rearrangement joins TRBV14 to TRBJ1-2, with D unresolved. The CDR3 loop spans 14 amino acids. Germline CDR1 is SGHDN and CDR2 is FVKESK. V lost 0 bases and J 4 bases, leaving 9 bases between the germline ends. Written as DNA, the CDR3 is TGTGCCAGCAGCCAAGAGTTAGACCTCTATGGCTACACCTTC. This encodes CASSQELDLYGYTF.

This clonotype was found a few times. The gene calls are TRBV3-1 and TRBJ1-1; maybe TRBD1 (6 bases). The CDR3 is made up of 15 amino acids. V lost 6 bases and J lost 1, with 15 bases in between. Germline V gives CDR1 LGHDT, CDR2 YNNKEL (reference sequence). CDR3 bases: TGTGCCAGCAGAGAAACAGGGATCGGGAACACTGAAGCTTTCTTT. This encodes CASRETGIGNTEAFF.

The table lists this clonotype with a few counts. This chain's CDR3 is CATSRGHGDYNEQFF. The CDR3 coding sequence is TGTGCCACCAGCAGAGGTCACGGTGACTACAATGAGCAGTTCTTC. The chain is built from TRBV15 and TRBJ2-1; no firm D call. CDR3 length equals 15 residues. The germline V and J ends were trimmed by 1 base and 3 bases, with 10 bases remaining between them. The V gene's germline CDR1 is LNHNV and CDR2 YYDKDF (reference sequence).

The table lists this clonotype with a few counts. This chain uses TRBV14 with TRBJ2-1, with 13 bases identical to TRBD2. The germline CDR1 and CDR2 sequences are SGHDN and FVKESK. The CDR3 sequence is 18 residues long. The J segment lost 9 bases and the V segment lost 1 base, leaving 12 bases of the junction unmatched. The DNA for the CDR3 is TGTGCCAGCAGCCAAGCACTAGCGGGGGGGCCTTCTAAGACTGAGCAGTTCTTC. Its protein is CASSQALAGGPSKTEQFF.

This clonotype was recorded a few times. The rearrangement uses TRBV7-7 and TRBJ2-5, with 8 bases lining up with TRBD1. The germline V gene has CDR1 SSHAT and CDR2 FNYEAQ (reference sequence). The CDR3 covers 15 residues. The ends lost 1 base at V and 5 bases at J; junction bases unmatched: 6. The CDR3 DNA is TGTGCCAGCAGCTTAGGAGGCAGGGGGCTCGAGACCCAGTACTTC. Its translation: CASSLGGRGLETQYF.

This clonotype was counted only a few times. This chain uses TRBV5-1 with TRBJ2-7; the D gene could be TRBD1 or TRBD2 (5 bases each). Germline V lookup: CDR1 SGHRS, CDR2 YFSETQ. With 6 bases removed from V and 0 bases from J, the gap between germline ends came to 13 bases. The CDR3 extends over 14 amino acids. This CDR3 is CASIRDGTSYEQYV. CDR3 DNA: TGCGCCAGCATCCGGGACGGGACCTCCTACGAGCAGTACGTC.

The chain recombines TRBV6-4 with TRBJ2-3; D possibly corresponds to TRBD1 (6 bases). Trimming left V 6 bases short and J 5 bases short, with 12 bases between. The CDR3 consists of 13 residues. CDR1 and CDR2 (germline): MRHNA, SNTAGT. CDR3 protein: CASSQQQGDTQYF. The CDR3 coding sequence is TGTGCCAGCAGCCAGCAACAGGGAGATACGCAGTATTTT.

This clonotype occurred a few times. V usage is TRBV4-1 and J usage is TRBJ2-2, with 12 bases aligning to TRBD2. V shed 0 bases, J shed 5 bases, and the junction held 13 bases outside the gene matches. The germline V gene has CDR1 MGHRA and CDR2 YSYEKL. CDR3 length: 20 residues. The CDR3 here is CASSQEKGLAGGRWTGELFF. The CDR3, as DNA: TGCGCCAGCAGCCAAGAGAAGGGGCTAGCGGGGGGGCGGTGGACCGGGGAGCTGTTTTTT.

The rearrangement uses TRBV7-6 and TRBJ2-2; D gene ambiguous. The germline V gene encodes CDR1 SGHVS and CDR2 FNYEAQ. The length of the CDR3 is 12 residues. The ends were cut back, 3 bases at V and 6 bases at J, with 5 bases in the middle. The CDR3 sequence is CASSFVAGELFF. Here the CDR3 DNA reads TGTGCCAGCAGCTTCGTGGCCGGGGAGCTGTTTTTT.

A few counts support this clonotype. J is TRBJ2-3 and V is TRBV5-1, with D uncertain. CDR1 is SGHRS and CDR2 is YFSETQ in the germline V gene. V was shortened by 4 bases and J by 5 bases, with 11 bases between the two germline ends. The CDR3 sequence is 13 residues long. The DNA for the CDR3 is TGCGCCAGCAGCGGGCCCTCTGAAGATACGCAGTATTTT. The encoded protein is CASSGPSEDTQYF. Full variable domain (rest looked up from reference TRBV5-1 and TRBJ2-3): KAGVTQTPRYLIKTRGQQVTLSCSPISGHRSVSWYQQTPGQGLQFLFEYFSETQRNKGNFPGRFSGRQFSNSRSEMNVSTLELGDSALYLCASSGPSEDTQYFGPGTRLTVL.

This clonotype was seen many times. The rearrangement uses TRBV5-1 and TRBJ2-5; 13 bases are a match to TRBD2. This CDR3 is 16 amino acids long. V shed 1 base, J shed 5 bases, and the junction held 5 bases outside the gene matches. CDR1 is SGHRS, CDR2 YFSETQ, per germline. CDR3 sequence: CASSLSGTSGIETQYF. Here the CDR3 DNA reads TGCGCCAGCAGCTTGAGCGGGACTAGCGGGATTGAGACCCAGTACTTC.

This clonotype has a handful of counts. The chain joins TRBV27 to TRBJ2-7; 8 bases match TRBD1. CDR1 MNHEY and CDR2 SMNVEV come from the germline V gene (reference sequence). V lost 7 bases to trimming and J lost 4 bases; unmatched junction nucleotides: 12. The CDR3 runs 15 residues. The CDR3, as DNA: TGTGCCAGCACCACTCTGGGAGGACAGGGTTACGAGCAGTACTTC. Translation gives CASTTLGGQGYEQYF.

This clonotype has just a few counts. The chain links TRBV29-1 to TRBJ2-3; D is ambiguous. This CDR3 is built from 10 residues. V was clipped by 8 bases and J by 9 bases, with 12 bases between them. Germline loops: CDR1 SQVTM, CDR2 ANQGSEA. The CDR3 region is CSTLVRTQYF. The CDR3 coding sequence is TGCAGCACTCTAGTGAGGACGCAGTATTTT.